This entry describes one TCR beta chain. Its antigen is still unknown. V lost 4 bases and J lost 7; bases outside the gene matches: 14. The germline V gene encodes CDR1 SQVTM and CDR2 ANQGSEA. This CDR3 has 16 residues. At sampling all donors were nominally healthy, likely with unrecorded immune exposures. With 60 Vbeta and 13 Jbeta primers, the PCR was carried out. TCRdb keeps only in-frame clones here, not all; method: immunoSEQ multiplex PCR. The sample includes around 200,000 clones, 65% to 90% of them seen just once. This sample is part of a study of cytomegalovirus exposure and HLA in healthy donors. Study-level findings and limits: Productive rates of about 90% or about 30% were seen for most TCR beta V segments in an earlier analysis. The dataset shows that most TCR sequences were rare, while some public TCRs occurred in many donors. In vitro confirmation showed a few CMV-associated chains to be CMV antigen specific.

This receptor was taken from a woman between 50 and 59 years old in good health and CMV-seronegative. The rearrangement links TRBV29-1 to TRBJ2-1; 9 nucleotides match TRBD1. What was sequenced was PBMCs. The CDR3 is CSVALTPDRGSNEQFF. DNA of the CDR3: TGCAGCGTTGCGCTCACTCCGGACAGGGGATCAAATGAGCAGTTCTTC.